This TCR beta chain originates from a study of T cell changes during pregnancy in multiple sclerosis. Libraries were prepared by immunoSEQ multiplex PCR; TCRdb keeps only in-frame clonotypes and omits some of them. The sample includes about 47,000 clones, around 93% of them seen just once. This clone was detected only once. Germline V CDR1 and CDR2: SNHLY, FYNNEI. This CDR3 has 13 amino acids. Germline trimming cut 7 bases from V and 3 bases from J; bases unmatched to any gene: 6. The receptor was derived from a female donor with multiple sclerosis, enrolled in a pregnancy study. The sample consisted of peripheral blood, taken in the third trimester of pregnancy. The chain is built from TRBV2 and TRBJ2-7, with TRBD1 identical over 7 bases. CDR3 in DNA: TGTGCCAGCACGGGACAGCTGTTCTACGAGCAGTACTTC. Its translation is CASTGQLFYEQYF.